This T cell receptor beta chain was observed in a study of shared clonotypes between healthy human individuals. The CDR3 is 15 residues long. The V gene end was trimmed by 2 bases and the J gene end by 6 bases; junction bases not matched to a gene: 8. Germline V gives CDR1 LNHNV, CDR2 YYDKDF (reference sequence). Deep was the level at which the assay was run. Evenly divided among several immunoSEQ plates was the genomic DNA of each subset. Generated by immunoSEQ multiplex PCR, the TCRdb table keeps only in-frame clones and is missing some. The sample has a few million clones, 85% to 95% seen once. Only one count was recorded for this clone. Its specificity is not known. Broader study findings: Clonotype sharing among donors, it was expected, would be affected by sequencing depth. Rarefaction analysis demonstrated incomplete sorted-subset sequencing notwithstanding large depth.

This TCR came from a man younger than 35 in good health. J is TRBJ1-1 and V is TRBV15, with TRBD1 identical over 8 bases. The sequenced sample was naive CD4+ T cells sorted from blood. Subset denoted: CD45RA+ positively selected. The CDR3 nucleotides read TGTGCCACCAGCAGACCAGGGGGCGCAGATCCTGAAGCTTTCTTT. Translation gives CATSRPGGADPEAFF.